The clone carrying this TCR beta chain was counted between two and nine times. This sample is drawn from a study of T cells in Graves' hyperthyroidism and ophthalmopathy. The source material, RNA transcripts, was used to amplify TCR beta CDR3 regions. With the HTBI primer set, the TCR CDR3 went through a first round of RT-PCR. Via MiXCR, TCRdb re-called the multiplex PCR reads, giving one row per CDR3 protein. The repertoire consists of more than 300,000 distinct CDR3 sequences, with around 14% occurring once and the leading ten covering around 23%. The sequence came from a woman aged 25 to 39 with Graves' hyperthyroidism. Sequenced sample: blood.

Written as DNA, the CDR3 is TGCGCCAGCAGCCGAATGACTAGCGGGTATGATGAGCAGTTCTTC. This gives the protein CASSRMTSGYDEQFF. This chain joins TRBV4-3 and TRBJ2-1; TRBD2 matches 10 bases. Germline trimming cut 4 bases from V and 8 bases from J; bases unmatched to any gene: 8. The CDR3 length is 15 residues. In germline, CDR1 is LGHNA, CDR2 YSLEER.